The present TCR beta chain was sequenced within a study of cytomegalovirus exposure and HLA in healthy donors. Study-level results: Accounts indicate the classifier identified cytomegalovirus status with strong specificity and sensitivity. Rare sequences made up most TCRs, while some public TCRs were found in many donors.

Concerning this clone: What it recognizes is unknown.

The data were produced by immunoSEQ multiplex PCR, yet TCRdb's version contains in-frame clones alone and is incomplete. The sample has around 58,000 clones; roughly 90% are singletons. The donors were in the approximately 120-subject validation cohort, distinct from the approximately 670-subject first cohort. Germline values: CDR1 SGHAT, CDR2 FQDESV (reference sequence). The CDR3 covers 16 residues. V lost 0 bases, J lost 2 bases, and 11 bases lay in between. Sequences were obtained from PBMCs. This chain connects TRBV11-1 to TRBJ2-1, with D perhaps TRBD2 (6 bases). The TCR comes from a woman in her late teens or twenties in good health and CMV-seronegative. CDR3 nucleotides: TGTGCCAGCAGCTTAGCGGGGGGTGTCGCCTACAATGAGCAGTTCTTC. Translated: CASSLAGGVAYNEQFF.